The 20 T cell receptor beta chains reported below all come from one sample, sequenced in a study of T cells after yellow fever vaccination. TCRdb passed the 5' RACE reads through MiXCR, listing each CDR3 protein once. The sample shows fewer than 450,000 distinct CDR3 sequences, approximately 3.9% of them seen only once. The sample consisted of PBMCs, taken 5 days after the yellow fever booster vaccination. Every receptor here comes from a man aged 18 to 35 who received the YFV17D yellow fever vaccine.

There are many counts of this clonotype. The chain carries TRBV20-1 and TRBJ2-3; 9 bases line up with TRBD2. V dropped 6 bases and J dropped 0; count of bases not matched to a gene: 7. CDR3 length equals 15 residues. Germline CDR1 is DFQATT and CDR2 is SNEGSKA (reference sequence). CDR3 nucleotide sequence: TGCAGTGCGCGGAAGCGGGGGGAAAGCACAGATACGCAGTATTTT. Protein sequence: CSARKRGESTDTQYF.

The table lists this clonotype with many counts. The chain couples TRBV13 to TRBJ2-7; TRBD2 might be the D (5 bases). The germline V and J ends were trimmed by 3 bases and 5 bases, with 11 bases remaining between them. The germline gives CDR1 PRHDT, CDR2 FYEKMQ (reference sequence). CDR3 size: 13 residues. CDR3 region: CASSFERADEQYF. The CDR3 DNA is TGTGCCAGCAGCTTCGAACGAGCGGACGAGCAGTACTTC.

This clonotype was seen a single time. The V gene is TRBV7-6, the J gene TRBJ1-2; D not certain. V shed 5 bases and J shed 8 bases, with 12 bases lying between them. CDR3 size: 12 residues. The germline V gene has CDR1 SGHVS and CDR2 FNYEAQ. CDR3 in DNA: TGTGCCAGCAGCCCCCTCCGTGGGGGCTACACCTTC. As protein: CASSPLRGGYTF.

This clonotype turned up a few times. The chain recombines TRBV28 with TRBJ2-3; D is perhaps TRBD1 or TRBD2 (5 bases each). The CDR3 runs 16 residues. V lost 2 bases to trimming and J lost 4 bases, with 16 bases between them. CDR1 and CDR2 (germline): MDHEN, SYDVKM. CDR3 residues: CASSLLVGVGADTQYF. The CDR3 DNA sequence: TGTGCCAGCAGTTTACTTGTCGGGGTGGGGGCAGATACGCAGTATTTT.

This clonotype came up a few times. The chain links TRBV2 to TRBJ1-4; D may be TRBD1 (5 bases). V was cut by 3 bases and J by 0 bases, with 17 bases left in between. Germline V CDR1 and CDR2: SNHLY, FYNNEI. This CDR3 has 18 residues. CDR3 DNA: TGTGCCAGCAGTGATCCAGGGTGGGGTTTCGCAACTAATGAAAAACTGTTTTTT. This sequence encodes CASSDPGWGFATNEKLFF.

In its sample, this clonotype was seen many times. As DNA, the CDR3 is TGCGCCAGCAGCCCCCTCGACACCTTGAACACCGGGGAGCTGTTTTTT. Translating gives CASSPLDTLNTGELFF. The rearrangement joins TRBV4-1 to TRBJ2-2; D call uncertain. CDR3 length equals 16 residues. The V end lost 4 bases, the J end lost 1 base, and 13 bases lay between the germline ends. Germline V gene data show CDR1 as MGHRA and CDR2 as YSYEKL.

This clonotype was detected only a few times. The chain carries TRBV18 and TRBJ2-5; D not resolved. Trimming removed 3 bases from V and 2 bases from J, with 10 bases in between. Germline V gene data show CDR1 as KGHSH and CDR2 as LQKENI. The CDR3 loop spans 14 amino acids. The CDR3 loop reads CASSPRTQQETQYF. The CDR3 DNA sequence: TGTGCCAGCTCACCGCGGACGCAACAAGAGACCCAGTACTTC.

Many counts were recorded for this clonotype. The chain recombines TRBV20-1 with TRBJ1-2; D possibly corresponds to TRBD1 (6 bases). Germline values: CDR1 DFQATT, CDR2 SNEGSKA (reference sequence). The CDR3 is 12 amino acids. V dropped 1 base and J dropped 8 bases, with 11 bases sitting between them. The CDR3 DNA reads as TGCAGTGCTAGAGGGACAGTCCTGGGCTACACCTTC. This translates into CSARGTVLGYTF.

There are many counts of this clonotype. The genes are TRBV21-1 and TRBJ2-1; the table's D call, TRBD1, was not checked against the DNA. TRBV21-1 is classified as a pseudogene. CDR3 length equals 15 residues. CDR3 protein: CASFPSLPLYNEQFF. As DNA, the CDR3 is TGTGCCAGCTTTCCAAGTCTCCCCCTTTACAATGAGCAGTTCTTC.

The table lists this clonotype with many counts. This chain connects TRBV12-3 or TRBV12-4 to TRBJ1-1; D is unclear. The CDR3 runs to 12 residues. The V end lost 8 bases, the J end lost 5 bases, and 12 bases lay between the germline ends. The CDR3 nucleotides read TGTGCCAGCGGTATCTCGGGGACTGAAGCTTTCTTT. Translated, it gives CASGISGTEAFF.

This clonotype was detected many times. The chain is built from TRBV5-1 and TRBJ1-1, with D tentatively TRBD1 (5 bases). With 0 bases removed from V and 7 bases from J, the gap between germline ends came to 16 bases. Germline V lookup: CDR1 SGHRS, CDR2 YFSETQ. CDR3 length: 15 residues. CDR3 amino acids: CASSLALPSGGEAFF. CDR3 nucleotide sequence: TGCGCCAGCAGCTTGGCCTTGCCGAGCGGGGGTGAAGCTTTCTTT.

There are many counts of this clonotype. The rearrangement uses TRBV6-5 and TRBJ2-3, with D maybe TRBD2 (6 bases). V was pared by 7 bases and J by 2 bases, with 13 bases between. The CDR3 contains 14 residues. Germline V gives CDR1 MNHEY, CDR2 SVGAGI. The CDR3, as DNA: TGTGCCAGCAAAGTGACTAGACTCACAGATACGCAGTATTTT. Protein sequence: CASKVTRLTDTQYF.

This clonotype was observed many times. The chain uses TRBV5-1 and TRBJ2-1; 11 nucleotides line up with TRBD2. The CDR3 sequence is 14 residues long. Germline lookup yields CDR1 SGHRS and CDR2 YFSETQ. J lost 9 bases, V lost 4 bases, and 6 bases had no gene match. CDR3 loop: CASSLPTSGGEQFF. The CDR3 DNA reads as TGCGCCAGCAGCCTGCCCACTAGCGGGGGTGAGCAGTTCTTC.

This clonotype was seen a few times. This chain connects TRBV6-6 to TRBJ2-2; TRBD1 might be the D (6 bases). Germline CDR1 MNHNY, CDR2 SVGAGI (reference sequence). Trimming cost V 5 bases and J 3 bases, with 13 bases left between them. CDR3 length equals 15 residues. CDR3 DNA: TGTGCCAGCAGTACGCCGACAGGTTACACCGGGGAGCTGTTTTTT. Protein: CASSTPTGYTGELFF.

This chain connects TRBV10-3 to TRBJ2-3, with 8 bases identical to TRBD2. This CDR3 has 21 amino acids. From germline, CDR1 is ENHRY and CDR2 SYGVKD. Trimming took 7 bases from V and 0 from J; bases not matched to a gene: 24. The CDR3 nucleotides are TGTGCCATCATGTACCCCTCCGGGCGGGGGGTCGAAACCTACAGCACAGATACGCAGTATTTT. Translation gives CAIMYPSGRGVETYSTDTQYF.

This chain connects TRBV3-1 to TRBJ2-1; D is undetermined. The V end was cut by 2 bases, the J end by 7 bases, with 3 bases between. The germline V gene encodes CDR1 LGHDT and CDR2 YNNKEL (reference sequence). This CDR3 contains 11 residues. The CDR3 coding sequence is TGTGCCAGCAGCCAAAAAAATGAGCAGTTCTTC. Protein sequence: CASSQKNEQFF.

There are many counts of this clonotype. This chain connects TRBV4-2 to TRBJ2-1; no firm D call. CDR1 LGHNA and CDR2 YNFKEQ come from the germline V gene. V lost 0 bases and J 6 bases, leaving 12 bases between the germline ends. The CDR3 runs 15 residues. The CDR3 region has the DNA TGTGCCAGCAGCCAAGATGAGCTTCTGGGCAATGAGCAGTTCTTC. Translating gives CASSQDELLGNEQFF.

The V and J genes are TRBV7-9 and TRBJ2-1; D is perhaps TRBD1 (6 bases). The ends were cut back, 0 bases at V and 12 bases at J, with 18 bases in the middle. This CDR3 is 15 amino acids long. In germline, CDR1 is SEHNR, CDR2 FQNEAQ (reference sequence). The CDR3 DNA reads TGTGCCAGCAGCTTAGCCAGGGGTCTCTCTTATATGCAGTTCTTC. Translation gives CASSLARGLSYMQFF.

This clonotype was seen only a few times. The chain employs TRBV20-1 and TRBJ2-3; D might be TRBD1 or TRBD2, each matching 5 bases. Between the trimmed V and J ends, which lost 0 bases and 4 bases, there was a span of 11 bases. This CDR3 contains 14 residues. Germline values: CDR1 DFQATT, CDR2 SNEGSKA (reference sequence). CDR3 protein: CSARDRDGSDTQYF. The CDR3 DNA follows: TGCAGTGCTAGAGACCGGGACGGCTCAGATACGCAGTATTTT.

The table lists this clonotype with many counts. The CDR3 region has the DNA TGCGCCAGCGGCACCCAGGGTGGGTTAGACGAGCAGTACTTC. Translating gives CASGTQGGLDEQYF. J is TRBJ2-7 and V is TRBV5-1; D might be TRBD1 (5 bases). The V end was cut by 7 bases, the J end by 5 bases, with 19 bases between. The CDR3 is 14 residues long. CDR1 SGHRS and CDR2 YFSETQ come from the germline V gene.